This TCR beta chain emerged from a study of T-cell memory formation after mild COVID-19. TCRdb redid the calling of the 5' RACE reads with MiXCR, one entry per CDR3 protein. The profile shows fewer than 95,000 distinct CDR3 sequences, around an eighth of them singletons. General study points: Mainly in CM and EM were contracting CD4+ clones; CD8+ were in EMRA.

This clonotype was counted a few times. Its antigen is undetermined. The sample taken for sequencing was PBMCs or a T cell subset sorted from them (not recorded which). The clonotype comes from an adult woman who had mild COVID-19 (a few samples of this study predate the infection). Cell type and time point are not known.

CDR3 residues: CSARGGFGSYNEQFF. CDR3 DNA sequence: TGCAGTGCTAGAGGGGGCTTCGGGTCCTACAATGAGCAGTTCTTC. The chain employs TRBV20-1 and TRBJ2-1; D might be TRBD1 (5 bases). This CDR3 has 15 amino acids. Germline CDR1 is DFQATT and CDR2 is SNEGSKA (reference sequence). Deletions cut 1 base from V and 1 base from J, with 11 bases between.